This T cell receptor (beta chain) was sequenced in a study of T cell responses to AZD1222 COVID-19 vaccine. With respect to this clone: Antigen: not known.

The protocol was immunoSEQ multiplex PCR, while the TCRdb copy is restricted to in-frame clones and leaves out a portion. The sample shows about 120,000 clones, around 90% of them seen only once. Broader study findings: At study baseline, merely six AZD1222 recipients were seropositive.

This specimen was peripheral blood, taken on day 0 of AZD1222 vaccination. The sequence was collected from an adult in good health.

This CDR3 reads CASSLEGGRNTEAFF. In DNA, the CDR3 is TGCGCCAGCAGCTTGGAGGGGGGTAGGAACACTGAAGCTTTCTTT. The chain has TRBV5-1 and TRBJ1-1; D perhaps matches TRBD1 (6 bases). V lost 0 bases and J lost 1, with 10 bases in between. Germline CDR1 is SGHRS and CDR2 is YFSETQ. The CDR3 is 15 residues long.